This TCR beta chain was identified during a study of T cells after yellow fever vaccination (dated by TCRdb to between 2017 and 2020). Background on the whole study: The SMART-Seq v4 Ultra Low Input RNA kit was used to prepare libraries from fractions with low cell numbers. Bulk TCR alpha and beta repertoires were sequenced longitudinally to track T-cell clones before and after primary and booster YFV17D yellow fever vaccination. The cohort comprised two healthy male donors, one aged 18 to 30 and one aged 30 to 40 years. Blood samples were taken at several timepoints before and after primary and secondary immunization, and bulk PBMC replicates and cell subsets were isolated.

The CDR3 sequence holds 13 residues, the cysteine and phenylalanine included. CDR3 DNA is the only sequence kept; it has 39 bases, read in frame from the first base. Unmatched junction bases come to 10, with V trimmed by 7 bases and J by 13 bases. The investigation overall reported the following: Most clones expanded after primary vaccination were re-detected after the booster (almost 97% of CD4 and around 86% of CD8), suggesting broad memory maintenance. A small fraction of clonotypes showed up in both the CD4 and CD8 compartments, probably as a result of convergent recombination. Computational filtering was needed because FACS-sorted repertoires could contain abundant contaminating clonotypes from the bulk population. Only a couple of donors were included in the study, so the extent to which the findings can be generalized is limited. The secondary T-cell response was weaker than the primary response but faster, peaking on day 5 instead of day 15.

TCR cDNA was synthesized by 5'RACE template switching, through which a universal primer site and unique molecular identifiers were introduced. Priming of cDNA synthesis was performed from both the TCR alpha and TCR beta constant segments. Library amplification used two PCR steps, and the second PCR step added sample barcodes and sequencing adapters. Sequencing of the libraries was done on either Illumina HiSeq 2500 (2x100 bp) or NovaSeq (2x150 bp). Processing in the source paper ran as follows. MIGEC was used to demultiplex reads and collapse the reads into UMI consensus sequences, and MiXCR was used for V(D)J alignment. Vaccine-responding clonotypes were identified with edgeR using replicate PBMC samples, with FDR below 0.01 and a log2 fold change above 5 up to day 15 being required. Bulk clonotypes were assigned CD4 or CD8 identity according to which sequenced CD4 or CD8 repertoire held them at higher abundance. TCRdb took the public reads, trimmed them with fastp at Q25, ran MiXCR for clone calling and kept in-frame beta chains. Identical CDR3 proteins give one entry, which carries the most common genes and DNA. In this record, the V and J calls reflect TCRdb's handling and not the investigators' own analysis. In this sample the table shows around 530,000 distinct CDR3 sequences, roughly a sixth of which occur a single time. In total, the top ten clones hold roughly 17% of the sample.

Of note for this clonotype: Its specific antigen is unknown. Per-base qualities were not stored, and no clone one base away is much larger.

Explained via the paper, the treatment or condition label denotes: live attenuated yellow fever vaccine strain. Two biological replicates of bulk PBMCs were collected at each blood-draw timepoint. PBMCs were isolated from peripheral blood using a standard Ficoll-Paque protocol. RNA was extracted with TriZol from bulk PBMCs, CD4 and CD8 fractions, and dextramer-positive and dextramer-negative fractions. This TCR came from a man between 18 and 29 years old who received the YFV17D yellow fever vaccine. The sequence joins TRBV12-3 or TRBV12-4 to TRBJ1-6; 7 central bases correspond to TRBD1. The sequencing used PBMCs, collected 5 days after the first yellow fever vaccination. The DNA reads as follows: TGTGCCAGCACGCCGACAGGGTGGTCCCCCCTCCACTTT. Translation gives CASTPTGWSPLHF.